This record concerns one TCR beta chain sequence. The antigen remains undetermined. The data stem from a study of post-analysis software for immune sequencing data. Unique molecular identifiers were present in the TCR beta cDNA libraries. TCRdb called the PCR reads again in MiXCR, with one record for every CDR3 protein. The data hold 650,000 to 900,000 distinct CDR3 sequences, with around 46% observed a single time. Points from the study as a whole: Patients showed TRBV5-6, TRBV5-1 and TRBV20-1 among four to six TRBV segments more frequent than in controls.

Germline-derived CDR1 and CDR2 are LGHNA and YNFKEQ. The CDR3 runs 15 residues. The sequenced sample consisted of blood. The chain is built from TRBV4-2 and TRBJ2-5; possible D gene TRBD2, 6 bases. Matching the DNA end better, TRBJ2-7 makes the J call doubtful. The sequence came from a girl aged 10 to 17 with multiple sclerosis. CDR3 nucleotide sequence: TGTGCCAGCAGCCAAGTAGCGGTGGAAAACTACGAGCAGTACTTC. This sequence encodes CASSQVAVENYEQYF.